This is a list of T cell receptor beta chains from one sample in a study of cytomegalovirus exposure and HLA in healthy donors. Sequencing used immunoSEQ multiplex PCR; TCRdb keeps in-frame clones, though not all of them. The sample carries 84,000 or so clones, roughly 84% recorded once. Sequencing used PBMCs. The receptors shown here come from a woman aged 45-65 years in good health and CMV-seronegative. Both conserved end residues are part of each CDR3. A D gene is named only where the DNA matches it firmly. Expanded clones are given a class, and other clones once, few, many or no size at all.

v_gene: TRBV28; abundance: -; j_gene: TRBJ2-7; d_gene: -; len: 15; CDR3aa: CASSLEKLSAYEQYF; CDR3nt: TGTGCCAGCAGTTTGGAAAAACTATCAGCCTACGAGCAGTACTTC
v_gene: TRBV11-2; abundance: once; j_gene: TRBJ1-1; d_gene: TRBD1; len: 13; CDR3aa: CASSGDRGRLAFF; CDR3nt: TGTGCCAGCAGTGGGGACAGGGGGCGGCTGGCTTTCTTT
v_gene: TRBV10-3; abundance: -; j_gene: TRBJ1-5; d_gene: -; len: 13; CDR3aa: CAISESEYQPQHF; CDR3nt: TGTGCCATCAGTGAGTCGGAGTATCAGCCCCAGCATTTT
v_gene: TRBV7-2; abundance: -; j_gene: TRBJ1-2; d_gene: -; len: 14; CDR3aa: CASSSRSALNGYTF; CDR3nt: TGTGCCAGCAGCTCCCGCAGTGCTCTTAATGGCTACACCTTC
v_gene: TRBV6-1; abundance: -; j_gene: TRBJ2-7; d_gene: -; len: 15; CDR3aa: CASSLLQGAVSEQYF; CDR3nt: TGTGCCAGCAGCCTTCTACAGGGCGCAGTAAGCGAGCAGTACTTC
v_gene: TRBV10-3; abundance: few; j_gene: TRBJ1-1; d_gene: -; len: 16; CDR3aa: CAISALQDRQNTEAFF; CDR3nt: TGTGCCATCAGTGCACTACAGGACAGACAGAACACTGAAGCTTTCTTT
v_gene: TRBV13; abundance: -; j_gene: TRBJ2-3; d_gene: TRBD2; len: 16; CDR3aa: CASSADGTSGADTQYF; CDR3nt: TGTGCCAGCAGCGCCGACGGGACTAGCGGGGCAGATACGCAGTATTTT
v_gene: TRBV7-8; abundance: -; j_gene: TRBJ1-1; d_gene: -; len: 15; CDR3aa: CASSTTGIYATEAFF; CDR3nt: TGTGCCAGCAGCACGACAGGAATTTACGCGACTGAAGCTTTCTTT
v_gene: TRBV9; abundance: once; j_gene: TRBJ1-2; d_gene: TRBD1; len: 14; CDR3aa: CASSAGQGAYGYTF; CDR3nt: TGTGCCAGCAGCGCCGGGCAGGGGGCCTATGGCTACACCTTC
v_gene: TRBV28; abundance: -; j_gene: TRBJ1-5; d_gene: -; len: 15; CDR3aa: CASSGTRTRDQPQHF; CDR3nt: TGTGCCAGCAGTGGGACCCGGACTAGAGATCAGCCCCAGCATTTT
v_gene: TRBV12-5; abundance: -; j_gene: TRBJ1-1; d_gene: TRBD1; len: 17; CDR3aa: CASGSRTGGVWNTEAFF; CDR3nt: TGTGCTAGTGGTTCGCGGACAGGGGGCGTTTGGAACACTGAAGCTTTCTTT
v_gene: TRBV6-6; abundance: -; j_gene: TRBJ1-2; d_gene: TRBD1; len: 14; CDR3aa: CASSYPQGTYGYTF; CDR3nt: TGTGCCAGCAGTTACCCACAGGGGACATATGGCTACACCTTC
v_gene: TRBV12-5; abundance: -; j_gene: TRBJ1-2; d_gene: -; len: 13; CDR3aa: CASGLPLSGGYTF; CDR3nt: TGTGCTAGTGGTTTGCCCCTATCAGGAGGCTACACCTTC
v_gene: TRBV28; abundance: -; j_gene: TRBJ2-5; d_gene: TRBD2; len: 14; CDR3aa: CASSLGGGGETQYF; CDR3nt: TGTGCCAGCAGTTTAGGAGGCGGGGGAGAGACCCAGTACTTC
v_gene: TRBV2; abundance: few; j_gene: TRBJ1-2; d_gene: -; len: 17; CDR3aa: CASSELRQTSKTYGYTF; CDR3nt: TGTGCCAGCAGTGAATTAAGGCAGACCTCAAAGACTTATGGCTACACCTTC
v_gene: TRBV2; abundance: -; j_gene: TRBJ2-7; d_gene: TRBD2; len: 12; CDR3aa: CASRAGAYEQYF; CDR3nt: TGTGCCAGCAGGGCGGGAGCCTACGAGCAGTACTTC
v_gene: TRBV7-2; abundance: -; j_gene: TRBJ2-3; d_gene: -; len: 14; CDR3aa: CASSLDRDTDTQYF; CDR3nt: TGTGCCAGCAGCTTAGACAGGGACACAGATACGCAGTATTTT
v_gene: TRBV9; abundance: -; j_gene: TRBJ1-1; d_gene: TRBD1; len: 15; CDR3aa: CASSPRQGKATEAFF; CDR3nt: TGTGCCAGCAGCCCACGACAGGGGAAGGCCACTGAAGCTTTCTTT
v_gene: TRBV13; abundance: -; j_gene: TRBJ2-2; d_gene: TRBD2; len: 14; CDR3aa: CASSSSGGTGELFF; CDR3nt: TGTGCCAGCAGCTCTAGCGGTGGAACCGGGGAGCTGTTTTTT
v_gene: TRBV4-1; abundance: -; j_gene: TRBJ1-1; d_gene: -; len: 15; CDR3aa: CASSQEALGNTEAFF; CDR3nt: TGCGCCAGCAGCCAAGAAGCGTTGGGGAACACTGAAGCTTTCTTT
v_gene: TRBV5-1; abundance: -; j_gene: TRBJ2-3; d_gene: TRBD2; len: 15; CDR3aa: CASSVGTSRADTQYF; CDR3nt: TGCGCCAGCAGTGTTGGGACTAGCCGAGCAGATACGCAGTATTTT
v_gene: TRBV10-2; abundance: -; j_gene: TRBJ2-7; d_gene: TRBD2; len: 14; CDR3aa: CASRLAGASYEQYF; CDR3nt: TGCGCCAGCAGATTAGCGGGAGCCTCCTACGAGCAGTACTTC
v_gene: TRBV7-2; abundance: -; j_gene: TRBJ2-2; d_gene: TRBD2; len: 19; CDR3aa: CASSYPGLAGDQGTGELFF; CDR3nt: TGTGCCAGCAGCTACCCCGGACTAGCGGGAGACCAGGGCACCGGGGAGCTGTTTTTT
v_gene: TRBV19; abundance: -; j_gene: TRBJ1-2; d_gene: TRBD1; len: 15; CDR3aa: CASSLSGTGGNGYTF; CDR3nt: TGTGCCAGTAGTCTCTCCGGGACAGGGGGCAATGGCTACACCTTC
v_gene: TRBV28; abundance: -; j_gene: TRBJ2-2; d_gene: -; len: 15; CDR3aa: CASSSPGQNTGELFF; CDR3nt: TGTGCCAGCAGTTCCCCGGGACAGAACACCGGGGAGCTGTTTTTT
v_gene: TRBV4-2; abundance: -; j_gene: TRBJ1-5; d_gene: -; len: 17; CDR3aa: CASSQDHRQGSRQPQHF; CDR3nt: TGTGCCAGCAGCCAAGATCATCGGCAGGGTAGTCGCCAGCCCCAGCATTTT
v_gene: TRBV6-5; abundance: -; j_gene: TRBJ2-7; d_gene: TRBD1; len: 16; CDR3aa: CASSYSDRVLYYEQYF; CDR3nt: TGTGCCAGCAGTTACTCCGACAGGGTTTTGTACTACGAGCAGTACTTC
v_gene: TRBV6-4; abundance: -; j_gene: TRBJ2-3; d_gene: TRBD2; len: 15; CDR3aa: CASSASSGGTDTQYF; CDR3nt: TGTGCCAGCAGTGCTTCTAGCGGGGGCACAGATACGCAGTATTTT
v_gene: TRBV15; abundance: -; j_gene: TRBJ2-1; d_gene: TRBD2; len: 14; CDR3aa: CATSRVPASGEQFF; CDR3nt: TGTGCCACCAGCAGAGTTCCGGCTAGCGGCGAGCAGTTCTTC
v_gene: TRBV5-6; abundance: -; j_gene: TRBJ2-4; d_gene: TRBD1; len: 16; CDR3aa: CASSYQGAVAKNIQYF; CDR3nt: TGTGCCAGCAGCTATCAGGGGGCTGTAGCCAAAAACATTCAGTACTTC
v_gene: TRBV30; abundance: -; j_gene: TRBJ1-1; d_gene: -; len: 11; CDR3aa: CAWSALLTVFF; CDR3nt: TGTGCCTGGAGTGCCCTCTTGACTGTTTTCTTT
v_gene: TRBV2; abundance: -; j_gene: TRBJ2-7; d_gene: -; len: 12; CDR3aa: CASSGEGYEQYF; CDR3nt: TGTGCCAGCAGTGGAGAGGGCTACGAGCAGTACTTC
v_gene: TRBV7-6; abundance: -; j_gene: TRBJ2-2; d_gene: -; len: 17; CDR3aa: CASSFLRTETNTGELFF; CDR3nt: TGTGCCAGCAGCTTTCTCCGGACAGAGACGAACACCGGGGAGCTGTTTTTT
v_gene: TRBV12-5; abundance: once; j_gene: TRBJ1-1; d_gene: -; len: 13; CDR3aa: CASALTGGTEAFF; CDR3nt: TGTGCTAGTGCCTTGACAGGTGGCACTGAAGCTTTCTTT
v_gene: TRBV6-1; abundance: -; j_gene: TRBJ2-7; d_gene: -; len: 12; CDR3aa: CASSESGLEQYF; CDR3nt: TGTGCCAGCAGTGAAAGCGGGCTGGAGCAGTACTTC
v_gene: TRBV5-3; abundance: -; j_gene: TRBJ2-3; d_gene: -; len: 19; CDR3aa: CARSTYKGQGESGRDTQYF; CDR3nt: TGTGCCAGAAGCACTTATAAGGGGCAGGGGGAGAGTGGGAGGGATACGCAGTATTTT
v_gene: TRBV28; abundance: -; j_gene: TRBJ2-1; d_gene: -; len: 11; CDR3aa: CASSPAQRPFF; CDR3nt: TGTGCCAGCAGTCCTGCGCAGCGACCGTTCTTC
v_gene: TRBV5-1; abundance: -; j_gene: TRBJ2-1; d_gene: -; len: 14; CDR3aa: CASSFGQPGDEQFF; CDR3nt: TGCGCCAGCAGCTTTGGACAACCGGGGGATGAGCAGTTCTTC
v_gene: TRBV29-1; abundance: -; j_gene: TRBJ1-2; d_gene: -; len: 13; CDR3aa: CSVEDARTDGYTF; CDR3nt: TGCAGCGTTGAAGACGCTCGGACAGACGGCTACACCTTC
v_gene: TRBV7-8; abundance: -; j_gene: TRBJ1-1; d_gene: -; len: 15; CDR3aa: CASSLLSGGTTEAFF; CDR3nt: TGTGCCAGCAGCTTACTCTCTGGAGGGACCACTGAAGCTTTCTTT
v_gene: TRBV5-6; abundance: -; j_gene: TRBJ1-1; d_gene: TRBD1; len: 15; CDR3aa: CASSPVGTVNTEAFF; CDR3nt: TGTGCCAGCAGCCCGGTAGGGACAGTGAACACTGAAGCTTTCTTT
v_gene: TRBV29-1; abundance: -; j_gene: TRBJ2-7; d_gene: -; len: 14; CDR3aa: CSVGGPVEPYEQYF; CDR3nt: TGCAGCGTTGGGGGCCCTGTTGAGCCCTACGAGCAGTACTTC
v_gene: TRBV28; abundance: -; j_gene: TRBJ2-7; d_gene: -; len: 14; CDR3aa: CASSFGLAFYEQYF; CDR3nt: TGTGCCAGCAGTTTCGGCCTAGCCTTCTACGAGCAGTACTTC
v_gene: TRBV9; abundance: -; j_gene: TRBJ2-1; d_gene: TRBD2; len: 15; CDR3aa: CASSVGLAGDNEQFF; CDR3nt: TGTGCCAGCAGCGTCGGACTAGCGGGCGACAATGAGCAGTTCTTC
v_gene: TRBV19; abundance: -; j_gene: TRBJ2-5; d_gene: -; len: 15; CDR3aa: CASSISNRVGETQYF; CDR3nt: TGTGCCAGTAGTATCTCGAACAGGGTTGGGGAGACCCAGTACTTC
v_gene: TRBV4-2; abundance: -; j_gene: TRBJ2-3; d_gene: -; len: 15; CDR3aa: CASSQLGGVGDTQYF; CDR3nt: TGTGCCAGCAGCCAACTTGGAGGGGTGGGAGATACGCAGTATTTT
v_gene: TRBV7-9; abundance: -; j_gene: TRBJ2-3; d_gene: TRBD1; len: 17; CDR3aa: CTSTGGYEPPDTDTQYF; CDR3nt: TGTACCAGCACAGGGGGCTACGAGCCTCCAGACACAGATACGCAGTATTTT
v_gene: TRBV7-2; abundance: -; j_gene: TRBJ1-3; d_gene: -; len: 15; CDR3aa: CASSLGGVIGNTIYF; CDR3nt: TGTGCCAGCAGCTTGGGGGGGGTTATTGGAAACACCATATATTTT